This T cell receptor (beta chain) derives from a study of cytomegalovirus exposure and HLA in healthy donors. Study outcomes and limitations: More clonal expansion characterized HLA-associated TCR beta chains than equally common others in a later analysis.

With 60 Vbeta and 13 Jbeta primers, the PCR was carried out. Produced via immunoSEQ multiplex PCR; TCRdb's table is partial and in-frame only. The top ten hold 1.5% of the sample, which has 190,000 or so clones, 60% to 85% seen once. This clone came up a few times. Its antigen is not known. Germline V CDR1 and CDR2: GTSNPN, SVGIG (reference sequence). The J segment lost 4 bases and the V segment lost 0 bases, leaving 10 bases of the junction unmatched. The CDR3 is 17 amino acids. The chain joins TRBV30 to TRBJ1-5, with TRBD1 matching over 9 bases. This sequence originates from a girl aged 10-17 years in good health and CMV-seropositive. Sequenced sample: PBMCs. The CDR3 here is CAWSVSGQGPGNQPQHF. The CDR3 coding sequence is TGTGCCTGGAGTGTTTCCGGACAGGGGCCGGGGAATCAGCCCCAGCATTTT.